The count of the clone carrying this T cell receptor (beta chain) is one. The data originate from a study of cytomegalovirus exposure and HLA in healthy donors. For the study at large: Earlier results showed 120 million or so unique TCR beta sequences derived from some 180 million T cells.

This PCR relied on a set of 60 Vbeta primers and 13 Jbeta primers. TCRdb's copy holds only in-frame clones and misses some; the assay was immunoSEQ multiplex PCR. Among 140,000 to 150,000 clones, approximately 80% were seen once, and the ten largest hold approximately 4.1%. CDR3 length equals 14 residues. From germline, CDR1 is LNHDA and CDR2 SQIVND (reference sequence). Trimming removed 6 bases from V and 5 bases from J, with 15 bases in between. The source material was PBMCs. The chain uses TRBV19 and TRBJ2-3, with D perhaps matching TRBD2 (6 bases). The TCR sequence derives from a man in his forties or fifties in good health and CMV-seronegative. The CDR3 DNA sequence: TGTGCCAGTAGAGGGGAGGCAGGCAAAGATACGCAGTATTTT. This codes for CASRGEAGKDTQYF.